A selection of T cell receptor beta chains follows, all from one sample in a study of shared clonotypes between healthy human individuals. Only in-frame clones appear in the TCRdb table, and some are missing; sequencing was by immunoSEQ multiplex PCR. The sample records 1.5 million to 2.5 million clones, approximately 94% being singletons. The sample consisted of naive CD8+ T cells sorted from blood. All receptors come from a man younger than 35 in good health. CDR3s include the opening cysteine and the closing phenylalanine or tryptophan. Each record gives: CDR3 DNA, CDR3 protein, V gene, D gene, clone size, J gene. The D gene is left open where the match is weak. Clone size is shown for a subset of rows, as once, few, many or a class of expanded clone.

cdr3_nt: TGTGCCACCAGCAGTCGACAGGGTGGCGAGCAGTACTTC; cdr3_aa: CATSSRQGGEQYF; v_call: TRBV15; d_call: TRBD1; clone_size: once; j_call: TRBJ2-7
cdr3_nt: TGTGCCAGCAGCTCGGGACAGGCAGGAAATTCACCCCTCCACTTT; cdr3_aa: CASSSGQAGNSPLHF; v_call: TRBV13; d_call: TRBD1; clone_size: -; j_call: TRBJ1-6
cdr3_nt: TGTGCCAGCCCCCCGACCGGGACTAGAGACGAGCAGTTCTTC; cdr3_aa: CASPPTGTRDEQFF; v_call: TRBV7-9; d_call: TRBD2; clone_size: -; j_call: TRBJ2-1
cdr3_nt: TGTGCCAGCAGTTTGGTTCTGGGGGAAGGCTACACCTTC; cdr3_aa: CASSLVLGEGYTF; v_call: TRBV27; d_call: -; clone_size: few; j_call: TRBJ1-2
cdr3_nt: TGTGCCAGCAGTGGGCTAGCCTCGCTAGATGAGCAGTTCTTC; cdr3_aa: CASSGLASLDEQFF; v_call: TRBV2; d_call: -; clone_size: -; j_call: TRBJ2-1
cdr3_nt: TGTGCCAGCAGCTTGGCGGGGGGTGGTGATACGCAGTATTTT; cdr3_aa: CASSLAGGGDTQYF; v_call: TRBV5-4; d_call: TRBD2; clone_size: -; j_call: TRBJ2-3
cdr3_nt: TGCGCCAGCAGCCAAGAAGGAGGACAGGGGGCCTACGAGCAGTACTTC; cdr3_aa: CASSQEGGQGAYEQYF; v_call: TRBV4-1; d_call: TRBD1; clone_size: -; j_call: TRBJ2-7
cdr3_nt: TGCGCCAGCAGCCAAGTGCAGGCCGGGGCCAACGTCCTGACTTTC; cdr3_aa: CASSQVQAGANVLTF; v_call: TRBV4-1; d_call: -; clone_size: -; j_call: TRBJ2-6
cdr3_nt: TGTGCCAGCAGTGAAGCGCCCGGTCAGCCCCAGCATTTT; cdr3_aa: CASSEAPGQPQHF; v_call: TRBV2; d_call: -; clone_size: -; j_call: TRBJ1-5
cdr3_nt: TGTGCCAGCGGGCGGGAGCAGTTCTTC; cdr3_aa: CASGREQFF; v_call: TRBV27; d_call: -; clone_size: -; j_call: TRBJ2-1
cdr3_nt: TGTGCCTGGAGTGGGGGGGCCGCCTACGAGCAGTACTTC; cdr3_aa: CAWSGGAAYEQYF; v_call: TRBV30; d_call: -; clone_size: once; j_call: TRBJ2-7
cdr3_nt: TGTGCCAGCAGCCTGGGACCCTACAATGAGCAGTTCTTC; cdr3_aa: CASSLGPYNEQFF; v_call: TRBV13; d_call: -; clone_size: few; j_call: TRBJ2-1
cdr3_nt: TGTGCCAGCAGCCCCGAGGGACTAGAAAAGGAGCAGTACTTC; cdr3_aa: CASSPEGLEKEQYF; v_call: TRBV9; d_call: TRBD2; clone_size: -; j_call: TRBJ2-7
cdr3_nt: TGCGCCAGCAGTGAGCTTCTAGCGGTCAACTACAATGAGCAGTTCTTC; cdr3_aa: CASSELLAVNYNEQFF; v_call: TRBV10-1; d_call: TRBD2; clone_size: -; j_call: TRBJ2-1
cdr3_nt: TGTGCCAGCAGTTTATCCCTAGCGGGGACCTACGAGCAGTACTTC; cdr3_aa: CASSLSLAGTYEQYF; v_call: TRBV27; d_call: TRBD2; clone_size: -; j_call: TRBJ2-7
cdr3_nt: TGCGCCAGCAGCCAAGATGTAGAGGAGACCCAGTACTTC; cdr3_aa: CASSQDVEETQYF; v_call: TRBV4-1; d_call: -; clone_size: -; j_call: TRBJ2-5
cdr3_nt: TGTGCCAGCAGCTCGGACAGGGAAGGTGAAAAACTGTTTTTT; cdr3_aa: CASSSDREGEKLFF; v_call: TRBV5-6; d_call: TRBD1; clone_size: -; j_call: TRBJ1-4
cdr3_nt: TGTGCCAGCAGCGTAGGAGGGGTGTCCTACGAGCAGTACTTC; cdr3_aa: CASSVGGVSYEQYF; v_call: TRBV9; d_call: -; clone_size: -; j_call: TRBJ2-7
cdr3_nt: TGTGCCAGTAGTCCGCGACAGGGATATGGCTACACCTTC; cdr3_aa: CASSPRQGYGYTF; v_call: TRBV19; d_call: TRBD1; clone_size: once; j_call: TRBJ1-2
cdr3_nt: TGCGCCAGCAGCCAAGAGGGGAGCGGGGGGGGAACCTACAATGAGCAGTTCTTC; cdr3_aa: CASSQEGSGGGTYNEQFF; v_call: TRBV4-1; d_call: TRBD2; clone_size: -; j_call: TRBJ2-1
cdr3_nt: TGCGCCAGCAGCCAAGGGACAGGGCCAGCTTTCTTT; cdr3_aa: CASSQGTGPAFF; v_call: TRBV4-3; d_call: TRBD1; clone_size: -; j_call: TRBJ1-1
cdr3_nt: TGCGCCAGCAGCGATTGGGGGGGAGTCACTGAAGCTTTCTTT; cdr3_aa: CASSDWGGVTEAFF; v_call: TRBV4-3; d_call: -; clone_size: -; j_call: TRBJ1-1
cdr3_nt: TGCGCCAGCAGCCAAGAGGCCTTAGGGGACATCTACGAGCAGTACTTC; cdr3_aa: CASSQEALGDIYEQYF; v_call: TRBV4-1; d_call: -; clone_size: -; j_call: TRBJ2-7
cdr3_nt: TGTGCCAGCAGTTACGGGAATCCGGCCCCGGGGAATGAGCAGTTCTTC; cdr3_aa: CASSYGNPAPGNEQFF; v_call: TRBV6-5; d_call: -; clone_size: -; j_call: TRBJ2-1
cdr3_nt: TGTGCCAGCAAAGAACAGGTTGAAGGGTACGAGCAGTACTTC; cdr3_aa: CASKEQVEGYEQYF; v_call: TRBV6-5; d_call: -; clone_size: -; j_call: TRBJ2-7
cdr3_nt: TGCGCCAGCAGCTCGACAATCTCCTACGAGCAGTACTTC; cdr3_aa: CASSSTISYEQYF; v_call: TRBV5-1; d_call: -; clone_size: -; j_call: TRBJ2-7
cdr3_nt: TGCGCCAGCAGCCAAGAGGGAGAGACCTACGAGCAGTACTTC; cdr3_aa: CASSQEGETYEQYF; v_call: TRBV4-1; d_call: -; clone_size: -; j_call: TRBJ2-7
cdr3_nt: TGTGCCAGCAGCTTAGTACAGCCCGGGACAGATACGCAGTATTTT; cdr3_aa: CASSLVQPGTDTQYF; v_call: TRBV7-8; d_call: -; clone_size: -; j_call: TRBJ2-3
cdr3_nt: TGCGCCAGCAGCCAAATTGGGTCCTACGAGCAGTACTTC; cdr3_aa: CASSQIGSYEQYF; v_call: TRBV4-3; d_call: -; clone_size: -; j_call: TRBJ2-7
cdr3_nt: TGTGCCAGCAGCTTAGAAAGAGGGCAGGGGTGGACTGAAGCTTTCTTT; cdr3_aa: CASSLERGQGWTEAFF; v_call: TRBV7-2; d_call: -; clone_size: -; j_call: TRBJ1-1
cdr3_nt: TGTGCCAGCAGCATTCGGGACTCACTAGGCGAGCAGTACTTC; cdr3_aa: CASSIRDSLGEQYF; v_call: TRBV7-9; d_call: -; clone_size: -; j_call: TRBJ2-7